The 24 T cell receptor beta chains below were found in one sample sequenced in a study of regulatory T cells in long-lasting Graves disease. Time point: newly diagnosed GD, antithyroid drugs for less than 3 months. RNA from PBMCs was the source of the TCR library. Arm-PCR of CDR3 regions with iRepertoire HTBI primers generated TCR beta libraries. TCRdb analysed the multiplex PCR reads with MiXCR anew, one entry per CDR3 protein. The table records around 450,000 distinct CDR3 sequences, just under 15% of them present only once. These data were also reused for a study on T cells in Graves' hyperthyroidism and ophthalmopathy.

The material was peripheral blood mononuclear cells (PBMCs), obtained at new diagnosis, from a patient treated with antithyroid drugs. These receptors all stem from a woman aged 25-40 years with Graves disease.

This clonotype was picked up many times. The rearrangement joins TRBV24-1 to TRBJ2-5; D ambiguous. The CDR3 spans 14 residues. The V gene's germline CDR1 is KGHDR and CDR2 SFDVKD. Trimming removed 5 bases at V and 4 bases at J, with 13 bases between. CDR3 sequence (DNA): TGTGCCACCAGTGCCCTGGATGACGGAGAGACCCAGTACTTC. Translation: CATSALDDGETQYF.

This clonotype was found many times. The gene calls are TRBV12-3 or TRBV12-4 and TRBJ1-5, with D perhaps TRBD1 (5 bases). V lost 5 bases and J lost 6, with 14 bases in between. The CDR3 spans 14 residues. Written as DNA, the CDR3 is TGTGCCAGCAGTCGGAGTACTCAGGGTCAGCCCCAGCATTTT. Encoded protein: CASSRSTQGQPQHF.

This clonotype has just a few counts. J is TRBJ2-2 and V is TRBV6-1, with 7 bases aligning to TRBD1. V gave up 8 bases and J gave up 7 bases; unmatched junction bases: 4. Germline lookup yields CDR1 MNHNS and CDR2 SASEGT. This CDR3 is 12 amino acids long. This CDR3 is CASYQGVGELFF. The CDR3, as DNA: TGTGCCAGCTATCAGGGGGTCGGGGAGCTGTTTTTT.

Comment on this clonotype: This may be a read error, as it is one base from a much larger clone. The chain uses TRBV5-1 and TRBJ2-1, with D maybe TRBD2 (5 bases). Germline loops: CDR1 SGHRS, CDR2 YFSETQ. The CDR3 extends over 14 amino acids. V lost 1 base and J 10 bases, leaving 15 bases between the germline ends. CDR3 sequence (DNA): TGCGCCAGCAGCTTGCTACCGGACTCCTACGAGCAGTTCTTC. It yields the protein CASSLLPDSYEQFF.

This clonotype was recorded at least ten times. The J gene is TRBJ2-1, the V gene TRBV9; maybe TRBD1 (6 bases). CDR1 is SGDLS and CDR2 is YYNGEE in the germline V gene. The V end lost 2 bases, the J end lost 7 bases, and 16 bases lay between the germline ends. The CDR3 spans 15 residues. CDR3 residues: CASSVDLRRGNEQFF. Written as DNA, the CDR3 is TGTGCCAGCAGCGTTGACCTAAGAAGGGGGAATGAGCAGTTCTTC. The variable domain in full, completed from reference TRBV9 and TRBJ2-1, reads DSGVTQTPKHLITATGQRVTLRCSPRSGDLSVYWYQQSLDQGLQFLIQYYNGEERAKGNILERFSAQQFPDLHSELNLSSLELGDSALYFCASSVDLRRGNEQFFGPGTRLTVL.

This clonotype showed up just a few times. The rearrangement links TRBV12-3 or TRBV12-4 to TRBJ2-4, with D possibly called TRBD1 or TRBD2 (5 bases each). This CDR3 has 15 residues. The V gene lost 10 bases and the J gene lost 0 bases, with 16 bases spanning the gap. CDR3 DNA: TGTGCCACCTCCCGGGACCCCCTAGCCAAAAACATTCAGTACTTC. Translated, it gives CATSRDPLAKNIQYF.

This clonotype has a count of ten or more. The V call is TRBV6-1, the J call TRBJ2-7; 8 bases are shared with TRBD1. The CDR3 length is 15 residues. The ends lost 4 bases at V and 3 bases at J; junction bases unmatched: 8. Per the germline V gene, CDR1 is MNHNS and CDR2 is SASEGT. CDR3 region: CASSVTGTGRYEQYF. For the CDR3, the DNA is TGTGCCAGCAGTGTAACCGGGACAGGACGCTACGAGCAGTACTTC.

At least ten counts were recorded for this clonotype. The rearrangement joins TRBV20-1 to TRBJ1-6; TRBD1 matches at 8 bases. The CDR3 runs 13 residues. With V trimmed by 7 bases and J by 6 bases, 5 bases remained unmatched. Germline lookup yields CDR1 DFQATT and CDR2 SNEGSKA (reference sequence). The CDR3 loop reads CSVRDRINSPLHF. CDR3 nucleotide sequence: TGCAGTGTACGGGACAGGATTAATTCACCCCTCCACTTT.

This chain joins TRBV5-6 and TRBJ2-7; 10 bases align to TRBD2. This CDR3 spans 15 amino acids. V shed 0 bases and J 3 bases; nucleotides not matched to a gene: 3. Germline loops: CDR1 SGHDT, CDR2 YYEEEE. DNA for the CDR3: TGTGCCAGCAGCTTGGGTAGCGGGAGGATCTACGAGCAGTACTTC. This codes for CASSLGSGRIYEQYF.

Of note for this clonotype: A single base separates this from a much larger clone, so it may be a read error. The rearrangement links TRBV3-1 to TRBJ2-2, with unresolved D. The CDR3 consists of 13 residues. Germline CDR1 and CDR2: LGHDT and YNNKEL (reference sequence). The CDR3 protein is CASGQASPGELFF. In nucleotides, the CDR3 is TGTGCCAGCGGCCAAGCGTCCCCCGGGGAGCTGTTTTTT.

This clonotype showed up many times. A junction end diverges from the germline sequence, so it may reflect a read error. CDR3 region: CASMIPGQFLVF. The CDR3 nucleotides are TGTGCCAGCATGATCCCGGGACAGTTTTTAGTCTTC. The rearrangement uses TRBV28 and TRBJ2-1; TRBD1 matches 7 bases. Germline V lookup: CDR1 MDHEN, CDR2 SYDVKM. CDR3 size: 12 residues.

The gene calls are TRBV3-1 and TRBJ2-7; perhaps TRBD2 as D (6 bases). The CDR3 spans 14 residues. Germline V gives CDR1 LGHDT, CDR2 YNNKEL (reference sequence). V shed 1 base and J shed 2 bases, with 9 bases lying between them. The CDR3 sequence is CASSQGRLAYEQYF. The CDR3, as DNA: TGTGCCAGCAGCCAAGGAAGACTAGCCTACGAGCAGTACTTC.

This clonotype was counted many times. The rearrangement joins TRBV9 to TRBJ1-1; D not resolved. Germline-derived CDR1 and CDR2 are SGDLS and YYNGEE. Trimming removed 4 bases at V and 3 bases at J, with 10 bases between. There are 13 residues in the CDR3. The DNA of the CDR3 is TGTGCCAGCAGCACCGCCCCTCACACTGAAGCTTTCTTT. Its protein is CASSTAPHTEAFF. Complete variable domain (other parts from reference TRBV9 and TRBJ1-1): DSGVTQTPKHLITATGQRVTLRCSPRSGDLSVYWYQQSLDQGLQFLIQYYNGEERAKGNILERFSAQQFPDLHSELNLSSLELGDSALYFCASSTAPHTEAFFGQGTRLTVV.

This clonotype showed up just a few times. The V gene is TRBV25-1, the J gene TRBJ1-6; D is unresolved. CDR3 size: 15 residues. Germline-derived CDR1 and CDR2 are MGHDK and SYGVNS. The chain's CDR3 is CGGGVIPTWNSPLHF. CDR3 in DNA: TGTGGGGGAGGAGTAATCCCCACTTGGAATTCACCCCTCCACTTT.

This clonotype was observed a handful of times. A much more abundant neighbour one base away suggests this may be a read error. The chain has TRBV4-1 and TRBJ2-7; D not certain. V lost 2 bases and J lost 5, with 16 bases in between. The CDR3 has 15 amino acids. Germline V gene sequence: CDR1 MGHRA, CDR2 YSYEKL. In nucleotides, the CDR3 is TGCGCCAGCAGCCAACTACTTGGGTCAAACCACGAGCAGTACTTC. Translation gives CASSQLLGSNHEQYF.

On this clonotype: A single base is all that separates this from a far larger clone, so a read error is likely. The chain joins TRBV2 to TRBJ2-1, with TRBD2 matching over 8 bases. Germline CDR1 is SNHLY and CDR2 is FYNNEI. The CDR3 runs 12 residues. Losses at the gene ends were 9 bases for V and 13 bases for J; bases not matched to a gene: 11. The CDR3 nucleotides are TGTGCCAGAGCGGGAGCAGGGGAGACCCAGTTCTTC. Translation: CARAGAGETQFF.

This clonotype was recorded many times. CDR3: CAWSPWDSREDSPLHF. DNA for the CDR3: TGTGCCTGGAGTCCATGGGACAGCCGAGAGGATTCACCCCTCCACTTT. This sequence joins TRBV30 and TRBJ1-6; 7 bases are shared with TRBD1. V gave up 2 bases and J gave up 8 bases; unmatched junction bases: 12. CDR3 length: 16 residues. CDR1 GTSNPN and CDR2 SVGIG come from the germline V gene (reference sequence).

There are a few counts of this clonotype. This chain joins TRBV13 and TRBJ1-4, with D hard to call. The length of the CDR3 is 14 residues. Trimming took off 5 bases at V and 5 bases at J, with 12 bases between the two ends. The germline V gene has CDR1 PRHDT and CDR2 FYEKMQ (reference sequence). The CDR3 DNA sequence: TGTGCCAGCAGCCAGAGGATTGGAAATGAAAAACTGTTTTTT. It yields the protein CASSQRIGNEKLFF.

This clonotype has only a few counts. The chain uses TRBV14 and TRBJ2-3; 8 bases fit TRBD1. This CDR3 has 16 amino acids. Germline CDR1 SGHDN, CDR2 FVKESK. Losses at the gene ends were 3 bases for V and 3 bases for J; bases not matched to a gene: 8. Here the CDR3 reads CASSHLRGRGTDTQYF. The CDR3 nucleotides read TGTGCCAGCAGCCATCTCAGGGGGCGCGGGACAGATACGCAGTATTTT.

Turning to this clonotype: This CDR3 is missing its conserved last phenylalanine or tryptophan, likely due to a read error. The DNA is left out, because the CDR3 cannot be placed on it with certainty; the CDR3 is given as TCRdb lists it. V usage is TRBV5-6 and J usage is TRBJ2-7; the table's D call TRBD1 went unverified against the DNA. Germline-derived CDR1 and CDR2 are SGHDT and YYEEEE. The CDR3 is 14 amino acids long, termini counted. CDR3 residues: CASSLNPEGGRGII.

There are many counts of this clonotype. This chain links TRBV4-1 with TRBJ1-2; weak D call: TRBD1 (5 bases). This CDR3 region has 14 residues. Germline CDR1 and CDR2: MGHRA and YSYEKL. V was clipped by 0 bases and J by 7 bases, with 12 bases between them. As DNA, the CDR3 is TGCGCCAGCAGCCAAGAGTCCGGAGGGACTGGCTACACCTTC. Protein: CASSQESGGTGYTF.

As concerns this clonotype: This sequence may be a read error, since a much larger clone differs from it by one base. The chain's CDR3 is CASRRLRDSYNEQYF. The CDR3 coding sequence is TGTGCCAGCAGAAGACTACGAGACTCCTACAATGAGCAGTACTTC. The chain links TRBV2 to TRBJ2-5; D might be TRBD2 (5 bases). CDR1 and CDR2 (germline): SNHLY, FYNNEI. V was trimmed by 6 bases and J by 11 bases, leaving 25 bases between them. The CDR3 has 15 amino acids.

This clonotype was counted many times. The V gene is TRBV5-1, the J gene TRBJ1-1, with 7 bases matching TRBD1. V was pared by 0 bases and J by 1 base, with 6 bases of the junction left unmatched. Germline-derived CDR1 and CDR2 are SGHRS and YFSETQ. CDR3 length: 16 residues. CDR3: CASSLEPQGGNTEAFF. The CDR3 bases are TGCGCCAGCAGCTTGGAGCCGCAGGGGGGGAACACTGAAGCTTTCTTT.

This clonotype was detected many times. The chain carries TRBV12-3 or TRBV12-4 and TRBJ2-2, with D perhaps matching TRBD2 (6 bases). V gave up 2 bases and J gave up 0 bases, with 13 bases separating them. The CDR3 contains 17 residues. In DNA form, the CDR3 reads TGTGCCAGCAGTTTAACCCTTGGAGGGTCGAACACCGGGGAGCTGTTTTTT. Translation: CASSLTLGGSNTGELFF.